A selection of T cell receptor beta chains follows, all from one sample in a study of cytomegalovirus exposure and HLA in healthy donors. Repertoires were generated with immunoSEQ multiplex PCR, while TCRdb's copy carries only in-frame clones and drops some. The sample contains 120,000 or so clones, about two thirds of which appear only once. Sequencing was carried out using PBMCs. These receptors all stem from a woman between 40 and 55 years old in good health and CMV-seropositive. Both conserved end residues are part of each CDR3. The D gene is left open where the match is weak. Rows give clone size only sometimes, using once, few, many, or a class for an expanded clone.

clone size: -; V gene: TRBV9; J gene: TRBJ2-5; D gene: TRBD2; CDR3 protein: CASSPGGAQYF; CDR3 DNA: TGTGCCAGCAGCCCTGGGGGGGCCCAGTACTTC
clone size: -; V gene: TRBV7-2; J gene: TRBJ2-3; D gene: TRBD2; CDR3 protein: CASSTRARGGGATQYF; CDR3 DNA: TGTGCCAGCAGCACAAGGGCGCGGGGGGGCGGGGCCACGCAGTATTTT
clone size: -; V gene: TRBV11-2; J gene: TRBJ2-1; D gene: TRBD2; CDR3 protein: CASSPVRLAGNNEQFF; CDR3 DNA: TGTGCCAGCAGCCCCGTCAGGTTAGCGGGGAACAATGAGCAGTTCTTC
clone size: -; V gene: TRBV4-2; J gene: TRBJ2-3; D gene: TRBD2; CDR3 protein: CASSQDFSRTRRDTQYF; CDR3 DNA: TGTGCCAGCAGCCAAGATTTTAGCAGGACTAGACGAGATACGCAGTATTTT
clone size: -; V gene: TRBV5-1; J gene: TRBJ1-2; D gene: TRBD1; CDR3 protein: CASSPRAGQGKLGGYTF; CDR3 DNA: TGCGCCAGCAGCCCTAGGGCGGGACAGGGCAAATTAGGCGGCTACACCTTC
clone size: -; V gene: TRBV29-1; J gene: TRBJ2-1; D gene: -; CDR3 protein: CSGRGNEQFF; CDR3 DNA: TGCAGCGGCAGGGGTAATGAGCAGTTCTTC
clone size: -; V gene: TRBV6-1; J gene: TRBJ2-1; D gene: -; CDR3 protein: CASSKTITGEQFF; CDR3 DNA: TGTGCCAGCAGTAAAACGATAACAGGGGAGCAGTTCTTC
clone size: few; V gene: TRBV18; J gene: TRBJ1-4; D gene: TRBD1; CDR3 protein: CASSRQGTNEKLFF; CDR3 DNA: TGTGCCAGCTCACGACAGGGGACTAATGAAAAACTGTTTTTT
clone size: -; V gene: TRBV4-2; J gene: TRBJ2-4; D gene: -; CDR3 protein: CASSQGGGPNIQYF; CDR3 DNA: TGTGCCAGCAGCCAAGGCGGGGGCCCGAACATTCAGTACTTC
clone size: -; V gene: TRBV7-2; J gene: TRBJ1-4; D gene: TRBD1; CDR3 protein: CASSLVVGNVRDREEKLFF; CDR3 DNA: TGTGCCAGCAGCTTAGTAGTAGGGAATGTCCGGGACAGGGAGGAAAAACTGTTTTTT
clone size: -; V gene: TRBV19; J gene: TRBJ2-7; D gene: -; CDR3 protein: CASSIRGSPYEQYF; CDR3 DNA: TGTGCCAGTAGTATAAGGGGGTCCCCCTACGAGCAGTACTTC
clone size: few; V gene: TRBV6-5; J gene: TRBJ1-2; D gene: TRBD1; CDR3 protein: CASSYEQGAYFGYTF; CDR3 DNA: TGTGCCAGCAGTTACGAACAGGGGGCATATTTTGGCTACACCTTC
clone size: -; V gene: TRBV18; J gene: TRBJ1-1; D gene: -; CDR3 protein: CASSLQGWEGEAFF; CDR3 DNA: TGTGCCAGCTCCCTACAGGGTTGGGAAGGTGAAGCTTTCTTT
clone size: -; V gene: TRBV7-2; J gene: TRBJ2-5; D gene: -; CDR3 protein: CASSFGFEEEQYF; CDR3 DNA: TGTGCCAGCAGCTTTGGGTTCGAGGAAGAGCAGTACTTC
clone size: -; V gene: TRBV4-2; J gene: TRBJ1-5; D gene: TRBD1; CDR3 protein: CASSQDQGDRGNQPQHF; CDR3 DNA: TGTGCCAGCAGCCAAGATCAGGGGGATCGCGGCAATCAGCCCCAGCATTTT
clone size: once; V gene: TRBV2; J gene: TRBJ1-6; D gene: TRBD1; CDR3 protein: CATSAAGQGNSPLHF; CDR3 DNA: TGTGCCACCAGCGCGGCGGGACAGGGGAATTCACCCCTCCACTTT
clone size: -; V gene: TRBV7-8; J gene: TRBJ1-5; D gene: -; CDR3 protein: CASSTRQGEQPQHF; CDR3 DNA: TGTGCCAGCAGCACAAGACAAGGCGAACAGCCCCAGCATTTT
clone size: -; V gene: TRBV5-4; J gene: TRBJ2-7; D gene: TRBD1; CDR3 protein: CASRPGTAETEQYF; CDR3 DNA: TGTGCCAGCAGACCGGGGACAGCAGAAACGGAGCAGTACTTC
clone size: -; V gene: TRBV2; J gene: TRBJ1-4; D gene: TRBD1; CDR3 protein: CASKLSGQASFTTNEKLFF; CDR3 DNA: TGTGCCAGCAAGTTGTCTGGACAGGCCTCGTTCACAACTAATGAAAAACTGTTTTTT
clone size: -; V gene: TRBV7-2; J gene: TRBJ2-7; D gene: TRBD2; CDR3 protein: CASSSEGGSSYEQYF; CDR3 DNA: TGTGCCAGCAGCTCCGAGGGAGGGTCCTCCTACGAGCAGTACTTC
clone size: -; V gene: TRBV11-3; J gene: TRBJ1-1; D gene: -; CDR3 protein: CASSLEGHTEAFF; CDR3 DNA: TGTGCCAGCAGCTTAGAGGGGCACACTGAAGCTTTCTTT
clone size: -; V gene: TRBV4-1; J gene: TRBJ1-2; D gene: TRBD1; CDR3 protein: CASSQVPGQSREDYGYTF; CDR3 DNA: TGCGCCAGCAGCCAGGTCCCGGGACAGAGTAGAGAAGACTATGGCTACACCTTC